The 15 T cell receptor beta chains below come from one sample, sequenced in a study of shared clonotypes between healthy human individuals (dated by TCRdb to about 2020). Libraries were made using the immunoSEQ multiplex PCR assay. The table was pulled from immuneACCESS by TCRdb, which kept in-frame rearrangements only. Such tables lose some clones; where checked, under half of the loss comes from unresolved V genes, and the rest has no known cause. This sample is represented by 2 million to 2.5 million clones; roughly 95% of them were singletons. Together, the top ten hold roughly 0.13% of the sample. Sequencing was performed on naive CD4+ T cells sorted from blood. The cell subset or site label, read with the paper, signifies: CD45RA+ positively selected. The receptors here all came from a man aged 18 to 35 in good health.

The V and J genes are TRBV19 and TRBJ2-1, with D possibly matching TRBD1 (6 bases). This CDR3 is built from 15 residues. V was pared by 5 bases and J by 8 bases, with 19 bases between. Germline loops: CDR1 LNHDA, CDR2 SQIVND (reference sequence). The CDR3 coding sequence is TGTGCCAGTAGTGCGGACAGCGCCCTGTCCGATGAGCAGTTCTTC. This encodes CASSADSALSDEQFF.

This clone occurred once. The chain links TRBV30 to TRBJ1-6; TRBD1 agrees at 11 bases. V lost 2 bases, J lost 4 bases, and 7 bases stayed unmatched. From germline, CDR1 is GTSNPN and CDR2 SVGIG (reference sequence). CDR3 length: 17 amino acids. In DNA form, the CDR3 reads TGTGCCTGGAGTCAAGGACAGGGGGCAATGTATAATTCACCCCTCCACTTT. Amino acids: CAWSQGQGAMYNSPLHF.

V usage is TRBV5-8 and J usage is TRBJ1-5; D possibly corresponds to TRBD1 (5 bases). The CDR3 runs 18 residues. Trimming removed 0 bases from V and 5 bases from J, with 21 bases in between. CDR1 and CDR2 (germline): SGHTS, YDEGEE. CDR3 bases: TGTGCCAGCAGCTTGGCCTCAGGGATCCCACGGGAATATCAGCCCCAGCATTTT. This encodes CASSLASGIPREYQPQHF.

The CDR3 DNA sequence: TGCGCCAGCAGCCAAGGTGGCAAGCCTAGCACAGATACGCAGTATTTT. Translated: CASSQGGKPSTDTQYF. This chain joins TRBV4-1 and TRBJ2-3, with D hard to call. The CDR3 runs 16 residues. V gave up 1 base and J gave up 0 bases, with 11 bases separating them. In germline, CDR1 is MGHRA, CDR2 YSYEKL.

The genes are TRBV7-9 and TRBJ2-7, with a tentative D call TRBD2 (6 bases). With 3 bases removed from V and 6 bases from J, the gap between germline ends came to 9 bases. CDR1 and CDR2 from the germline V gene are SEHNR and FQNEAQ (reference sequence). This CDR3 spans 12 amino acids. DNA for the CDR3: TGTGCCAGCAGCTTGAGGGACTCCGAGCAGTACTTC. Translation: CASSLRDSEQYF. The whole variable domain, remainder taken from reference TRBV7-9 and TRBJ2-7, is DTGVSQNPRHKITKRGQNVTFRCDPISEHNRLYWYRQTLGQGPEFLTYFQNEAQLEKSRLLSDRFSAERPKGSFSTLEIQRTEQGDSAMYLCASSLRDSEQYFGPGTRLTVT.

The chain employs TRBV11-2 and TRBJ1-1; D call uncertain. The germline V and J ends were trimmed by 3 bases and 0 bases, with 8 bases remaining between them. The CDR3 extends over 14 amino acids. Germline V gene lookup returns CDR1 SGHAT and CDR2 FQNNGV. The CDR3 DNA reads TGTGCCAGCAGCTTGGTCAGTATGAACACTGAAGCTTTCTTT. Translated: CASSLVSMNTEAFF.

This clone was seen once. V and J are TRBV29-1 and TRBJ1-5; D not resolved. This CDR3 has 17 amino acids. With 2 bases removed from V and 0 bases from J, the gap between germline ends came to 17 bases. Per the germline V gene, CDR1 is SQVTM and CDR2 is ANQGSEA. The CDR3 region is CSVESPGELFSNQPQHF. Here the CDR3 DNA reads TGCAGCGTTGAATCTCCCGGCGAACTGTTTAGCAATCAGCCCCAGCATTTT.

J is TRBJ2-1 and V is TRBV5-6; no clear D. Germline-derived CDR1 and CDR2 are SGHDT and YYEEEE. The length of the CDR3 is 15 residues. V gave up 2 bases and J gave up 6 bases, with 15 bases separating them. The CDR3, as DNA: TGTGCCAGCAGCTTTGGGCACCTGGGCGGCAATGAGCAGTTCTTC. This encodes CASSFGHLGGNEQFF.

The J gene is TRBJ1-6, the V gene TRBV5-5; 8 positions match TRBD1. The CDR3 is 15 amino acids. V lost 4 bases to trimming and J lost 5 bases; unmatched junction nucleotides: 5. CDR1 is SGHKS, CDR2 YYEKEE, per germline (reference sequence). The CDR3 DNA is TGTGCCAGCAGCGGCTGGACAGGGAATAATTCACCCCTCCACTTT. Amino acid sequence: CASSGWTGNNSPLHF.

The rearrangement uses TRBV4-2 and TRBJ2-6, with a tentative D call TRBD2 (5 bases). The ends were cut back, 0 bases at V and 0 bases at J, with 9 bases in the middle. This CDR3 comprises 17 residues. The germline V gene encodes CDR1 LGHNA and CDR2 YNFKEQ. The CDR3 region has the DNA TGTGCCAGCAGCCAAGAATCGAGGGCCTCTGGGGCCAACGTCCTGACTTTC. Translated: CASSQESRASGANVLTF.

The chain employs TRBV6-1 and TRBJ1-2, with 7 bases aligning to TRBD1. The CDR3 consists of 13 residues. Per the germline V gene, CDR1 is MNHNS and CDR2 is SASEGT. J lost 2 bases, V lost 7 bases, and 4 bases had no gene match. For the CDR3, the DNA is TGTGCCAGCACCTTACAGGGGAACTATGGCTACACCTTC. Translation gives CASTLQGNYGYTF.

This sequence joins TRBV6-1 and TRBJ1-6, with 8 bases fitting TRBD1. V was clipped by 8 bases and J by 9 bases; unmatched bases: 9. CDR1 MNHNS and CDR2 SASEGT come from the germline V gene. CDR3 length: 14 residues. The CDR3 spells CASELDRVGSPLHF. CDR3 bases: TGTGCCAGCGAACTGGACAGGGTCGGTTCACCCCTCCACTTT.

The CDR3 here is CASRQGANYGYTF. The DNA for the CDR3 is TGTGCCAGCAGACAGGGGGCGAACTATGGCTACACCTTC. This sequence joins TRBV25-1 and TRBJ1-2; 9 nucleotides line up with TRBD1. From germline, CDR1 is MGHDK and CDR2 SYGVNS. The junction had 1 base not matched to a gene; V was cut back by 6 bases and J by 2 bases. The CDR3 sequence is 13 residues long.

The V call is TRBV4-1, the J call TRBJ1-1, with a tentative D call TRBD1 (6 bases). The CDR3 is 17 amino acids. With 0 bases removed from V and 3 bases from J, the gap between germline ends came to 17 bases. Germline V gene sequence: CDR1 MGHRA, CDR2 YSYEKL. The CDR3 DNA is TGCGCCAGCAGCCAAGATTTACCGGGCAGGGGAGACACTGAAGCTTTCTTT. Translation: CASSQDLPGRGDTEAFF.

Only one count was recorded for this clone. The V call is TRBV2, the J call TRBJ1-6; the D is unclear. This CDR3 has 16 residues. V lost 2 bases and J lost 0, with 8 bases in between. The germline CDR1 and CDR2 sequences are SNHLY and FYNNEI. The CDR3 here is CASSELGSSYNSPLHF. CDR3 DNA: TGTGCCAGCAGTGAATTGGGGAGCTCCTATAATTCACCCCTCCACTTT.